The 15 T cell receptor beta chains given below trace back to one sample, sequenced in a study of beta chain features in type 1 diabetes. Study-level points and caveats: Moderate yet significant TCRB CDR3 shortening was seen in Type 1 diabetes patients in all four CD4+ subsets.

What was sequenced were expressed TCRB transcripts, since all of the isolated RNA had been reverse transcribed. Libraries were prepared by immunoSEQ multiplex PCR; TCRdb keeps only in-frame clonotypes and omits some of them. The data show about 160,000 clones, almost 65% seen once. The antigens for these receptors are not known. Sample: naive CD4+ T cells from blood. These receptors originate from a man aged 30-40 years with type 1 diabetes.

The chain recombines TRBV5-1 with TRBJ1-6; 8 bases fit TRBD1. Germline CDR1 reads SGHRS; CDR2 reads YFSETQ. V shed 5 bases, J shed 10 bases, and the junction held 8 bases outside the gene matches. The CDR3 runs to 14 residues. Here the CDR3 DNA reads TGCGCCAGCAGACAAGGACAGGGCGACTCACCCCTCCACTTT. Amino acids: CASRQGQGDSPLHF. Supplemented by reference TRBV5-1 and TRBJ1-6, the full variable domain reads KAGVTQTPRYLIKTRGQQVTLSCSPISGHRSVSWYQQTPGQGLQFLFEYFSETQRNKGNFPGRFSGRQFSNSRSEMNVSTLELGDSALYLCASRQGQGDSPLHFGNGTRLTVT.

The chain couples TRBV7-6 to TRBJ1-6; D possibly corresponds to TRBD1 (6 bases). V was cut by 8 bases and J by 6 bases, with 17 bases left in between. CDR3 length: 15 residues. Germline V gene data show CDR1 as SGHVS and CDR2 as FNYEAQ. The CDR3 coding sequence is TGTGCCAGCGCAATCGGGGGCGGAGGTAATTCACCCCTCCACTTT. It encodes CASAIGGGGNSPLHF.

The chain carries TRBV19 and TRBJ2-3; D perhaps matches TRBD1 (5 bases). V lost 7 bases and J lost 4, with 12 bases in between. CDR3 size: 13 residues. Germline CDR1 and CDR2: LNHDA and SQIVND (reference sequence). The CDR3 reads CASNLGVADTQYF. CDR3 bases: TGTGCCAGTAACCTAGGGGTCGCAGATACGCAGTATTTT.

This clone was seen a handful of times. The genes are TRBV25-1 and TRBJ2-5, with D tentatively TRBD1 (5 bases). Trimming took 0 bases from V and 5 from J, leaving 10 bases between them. Germline V gene sequence: CDR1 MGHDK, CDR2 SYGVNS. The CDR3 length is 14 residues. CDR3 nucleotides: TGTGCCAGCAGTGAATATGTGGGGCGGGAGACCCAGTACTTC. It encodes CASSEYVGRETQYF.

The chain uses TRBV6-6 and TRBJ2-7; D gene uncertain. The V gene lost 5 bases and the J gene lost 3 bases, with 11 bases spanning the gap. Germline loops: CDR1 MNHNY, CDR2 SVGAGI (reference sequence). This CDR3 is 13 amino acids long. The CDR3 spells CASSPGRSYEQYF. The CDR3 DNA is TGTGCCAGCAGTCCCGGACGGAGCTACGAGCAGTACTTC.

The chain uses TRBV7-2 and TRBJ1-1, with D maybe TRBD1 (5 bases). The CDR3 spans 15 residues. Trimming stripped 4 bases from V and 1 base from J, with 13 bases between. Per germline, CDR1 SGHTA and CDR2 FQGNSA. Here the CDR3 reads CASSSRLGRNTEAFF. Here the CDR3 DNA reads TGTGCCAGCAGCTCGAGACTGGGGCGGAACACTGAAGCTTTCTTT. The full variable domain, its missing parts supplied by reference TRBV7-2 and TRBJ1-1, is GAGVSQSPSNKVTEKGKDVELRCDPISGHTALYWYRQSLGQGLEFLIYFQGNSAPDKSGLPSDRFSAERTGGSVSTLTIQRTQQEDSAVYLCASSSRLGRNTEAFFGQGTRLTVV.

This clone was picked up a small number of times. This rearrangement joins TRBV10-3 to TRBJ1-4, with D possibly matching TRBD1 (5 bases). Germline CDR1 is ENHRY and CDR2 is SYGVKD. This CDR3 contains 13 residues. V was shortened by 8 bases and J by 3 bases, with 10 bases between the two germline ends. CDR3 residues: CAIGGSANEKLFF. In DNA form, the CDR3 reads TGTGCCATCGGGGGGAGCGCTAATGAAAAACTGTTTTTT.

This clone was observed a few times. The chain uses TRBV7-2 and TRBJ2-5; 8 bases align to TRBD2. Germline loops: CDR1 SGHTA, CDR2 FQGNSA. The CDR3 extends over 15 amino acids. V lost 4 bases and J lost 5; bases outside the gene matches: 9. CDR3 coding DNA: TGTGCCAGCAGCTCCTTTGGAGCGGGGGAGGAGACCCAGTACTTC. Protein: CASSSFGAGEETQYF.

The V gene is TRBV30, the J gene TRBJ2-1, with D perhaps assigned TRBD1 or TRBD2 (5 bases each). Trimming left V 2 bases short and J 10 bases short, with 18 bases between. The CDR3 is 14 residues long. CDR1 is GTSNPN and CDR2 is SVGIG in the germline V gene (reference sequence). Here the CDR3 DNA reads TGTGCCTGGAGTTGGGACCGACCCTTGGGCGAGCAGTTCTTC. This codes for CAWSWDRPLGEQFF.

This clone was found a few times. The chain recombines TRBV5-1 with TRBJ2-6; D is undetermined. Germline CDR1 is SGHRS and CDR2 is YFSETQ. The ends were cut back, 5 bases at V and 4 bases at J, with 7 bases in the middle. The CDR3 consists of 13 residues. CDR3 nucleotides: TGCGCCAGCAGGGTAACAGGGGCCAACGTCCTGACTTTC. It codes for CASRVTGANVLTF.

This chain connects TRBV30 to TRBJ1-2; TRBD1 matches 8 bases. The CDR3 contains 12 residues. The V segment lost 3 bases and the J segment 7 bases; nucleotides outside the gene matches: 4. Germline values: CDR1 GTSNPN, CDR2 SVGIG (reference sequence). CDR3 coding DNA: TGTGCCTGGAGACCGACAGGGGCTGGCTACACCTTC. This sequence encodes CAWRPTGAGYTF.

CDR3 residues: CASSQEISSLYEQFF. The CDR3 bases are TGCGCCAGCAGCCAAGAGATTAGTAGCTTATATGAGCAGTTCTTC. J is TRBJ2-1 and V is TRBV4-3; D gene unclear. V was clipped by 0 bases and J by 8 bases, with 14 bases between them. This CDR3 has 15 residues. Germline-derived CDR1 and CDR2 are LGHNA and YSLEER.

This chain connects TRBV2 to TRBJ1-2; D is unclear. Between the trimmed V and J ends, which lost 1 base and 7 bases, there was a span of 10 bases. CDR3 length: 13 amino acids. Germline loops: CDR1 SNHLY, CDR2 FYNNEI. The CDR3 nucleotides are TGTGCCAGCAGTGAAGAGGTGGCGAGTGGCTACACCTTC. It specifies CASSEEVASGYTF.

The V and J genes are TRBV7-2 and TRBJ2-5; maybe TRBD2 (6 bases). CDR1 and CDR2 (germline): SGHTA, FQGNSA. The V gene lost 2 bases and the J gene lost 5 bases, with 18 bases spanning the gap. The CDR3 totals 16 residues. The CDR3 sequence: CASSLSRRGEEETQYF. In DNA, the CDR3 is TGTGCCAGCAGCTTAAGTAGGAGGGGCGAAGAGGAGACCCAGTACTTC.

This clone is a singleton in its sample. The rearrangement links TRBV7-2 to TRBJ2-3, with D perhaps matching TRBD1 or TRBD2 (5 bases each). V lost 6 bases and J 1 base, leaving 11 bases between the germline ends. Germline loops: CDR1 SGHTA, CDR2 FQGNSA. The CDR3 loop spans 14 amino acids. CDR3 loop: CASRRGRGTDTQYF. Written as DNA, the CDR3 is TGTGCCAGCAGGAGGGGCCGGGGCACAGATACGCAGTATTTT.